This TCR beta chain was documented in a study of blood T cell repertoires in COVID-19. Whole-study context: The United States, Italy and Spain were the sources of the acute and convalescent COVID-19 samples.

V dropped 4 bases and J dropped 3 bases, with 19 bases sitting between them. The CDR3 covers 18 residues. Here immunoSEQ multiplex PCR was the method, and the copy in TCRdb shows in-frame clones only, minus some. The profile shows hundreds of thousands of clones, around 92% of them singletons. Sequenced: peripheral blood. The V call is TRBV23-1, the J call TRBJ1-6; a possible D gene is TRBD1 (6 bases). TRBV23-1 belongs to the ORF category, with a function that is uncertain. The TCR comes from a woman younger than 45 with COVID-19, enrolled during active disease. The CDR3 sequence is CASSLRAGAEIYNSPLHF. Written as DNA, the CDR3 is TGCGCCAGCAGTCTACGCGCGGGGGCAGAGATCTATAATTCACCCCTCCACTTT.